Sequencing of this T cell receptor beta chain was carried out in a study of T cell responses to AZD1222 COVID-19 vaccine. CDR1 WNHNN and CDR2 SYGVQD come from the germline V gene (reference sequence). Losses at the gene ends were 3 bases for V and 4 bases for J; bases not matched to a gene: 26. The CDR3 spans 22 residues. TCRdb's copy holds only in-frame clones and misses some; the assay was immunoSEQ multiplex PCR. The repertoire holds tens of thousands of clones, with around 88% as singletons. Sequenced material: peripheral blood, taken on day 0 of AZD1222 vaccination. This chain uses TRBV10-1 with TRBJ2-7, with 11 bases matching TRBD2. This sequence originates from an adult in good health. The CDR3 here is CASSDASLTSGRVPNGGYEQYF. The DNA for the CDR3 is TGCGCCAGCAGTGACGCCTCCCTAACTAGCGGGAGAGTCCCAAATGGGGGGTACGAGCAGTACTTC.